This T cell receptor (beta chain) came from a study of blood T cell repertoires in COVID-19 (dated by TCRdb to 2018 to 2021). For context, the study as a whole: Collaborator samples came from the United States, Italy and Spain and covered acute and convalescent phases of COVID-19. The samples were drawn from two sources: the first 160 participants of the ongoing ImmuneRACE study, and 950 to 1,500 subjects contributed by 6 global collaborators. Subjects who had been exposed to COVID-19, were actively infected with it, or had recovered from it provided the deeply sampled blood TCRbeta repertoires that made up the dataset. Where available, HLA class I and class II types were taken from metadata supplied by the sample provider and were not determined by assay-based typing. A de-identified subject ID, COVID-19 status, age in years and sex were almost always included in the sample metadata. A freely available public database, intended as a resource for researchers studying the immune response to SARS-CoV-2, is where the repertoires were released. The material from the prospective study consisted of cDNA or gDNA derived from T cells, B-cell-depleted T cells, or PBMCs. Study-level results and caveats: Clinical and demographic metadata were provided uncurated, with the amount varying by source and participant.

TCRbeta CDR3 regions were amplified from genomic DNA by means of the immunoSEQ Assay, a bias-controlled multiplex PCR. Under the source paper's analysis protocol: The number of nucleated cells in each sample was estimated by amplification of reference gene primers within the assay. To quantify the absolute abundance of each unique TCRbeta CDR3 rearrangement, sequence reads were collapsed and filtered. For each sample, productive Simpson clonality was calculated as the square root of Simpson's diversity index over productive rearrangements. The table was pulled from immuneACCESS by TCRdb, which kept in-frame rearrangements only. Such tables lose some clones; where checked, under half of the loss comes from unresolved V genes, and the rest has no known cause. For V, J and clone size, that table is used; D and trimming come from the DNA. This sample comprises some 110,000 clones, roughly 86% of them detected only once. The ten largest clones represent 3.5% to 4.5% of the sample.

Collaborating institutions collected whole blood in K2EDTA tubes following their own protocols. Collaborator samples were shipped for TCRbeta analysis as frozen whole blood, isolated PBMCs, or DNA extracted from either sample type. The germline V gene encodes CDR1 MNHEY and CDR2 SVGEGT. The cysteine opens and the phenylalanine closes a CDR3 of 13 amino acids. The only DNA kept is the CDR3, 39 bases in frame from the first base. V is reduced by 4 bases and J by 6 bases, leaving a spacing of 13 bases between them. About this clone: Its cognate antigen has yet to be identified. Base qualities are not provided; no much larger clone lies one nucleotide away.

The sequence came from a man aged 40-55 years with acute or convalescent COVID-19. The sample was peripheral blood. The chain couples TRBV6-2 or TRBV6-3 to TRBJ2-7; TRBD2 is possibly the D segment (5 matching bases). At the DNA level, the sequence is TGTGCCAGCAGTTCCCTAGGGAGAGGCGAGCAGTACTTC. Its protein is CASSSLGRGEQYF.